Sequencing of this T cell receptor beta chain was carried out in a study of read filtering for tumor transcriptome and immune sequencing. The overall study: Per sample, TCR-region reads ranged about 4 to 10.27 million by IR-seq, roughly 75 to 1273 by RNA-seq.

Germline V gives CDR1 SQVTM, CDR2 ANQGSEA. V was pared by 4 bases and J by 3 bases, with 10 bases between. The CDR3 totals 13 residues. Points from the study as a whole: In IR-seq, single-read clonotypes were roughly 80% of clonotypes but approximately 4% of reads.

Bone marrow was sampled from every patient at the time of active disease. From approximately 430 ng of RNA, a library with molecular barcoded alpha/delta and beta/gamma adaptors was made. Each CDR3 protein is one row after TCRdb ran MiXCR on the reads. The data hold 75,000 to 95,000 distinct CDR3 sequences, with more than 9% observed a single time. This clonotype was detected ten times or more. The target antigen is unknown. The chain combines TRBV29-1 with TRBJ2-1; no reliable D call. This clonotype originated in a donor aged 40 or over with multiple myeloma. The sequencing sample was made of a population of CD138-negative cells sorted from bone marrow. In nucleotides, the CDR3 is TGCAGCGTTGGGCAGGACCTCTACAATGAGCAGTTCTTC. It specifies CSVGQDLYNEQFF.